These 9 T cell receptor beta chains came from one sample sequenced in a study of CD8 T cells in ankylosing spondylitis. TCRdb used MiXCR to reprocess the 5' RACE reads, holding one entry per CDR3 protein. The sample shows about 160,000 distinct CDR3 sequences, around 19% of them seen only once. Input material: blood, either unsorted or a sorted T cell fraction (not recorded which). These receptors all come from a male donor with ankylosing spondylitis or in good health (not recorded which).

In its sample, this clonotype was seen a few times. The J gene is TRBJ1-6, the V gene TRBV12-3 or TRBV12-4; D is perhaps TRBD1 (5 bases). Trimming stripped 6 bases from V and 11 bases from J, with 20 bases between. The CDR3 spans 15 residues. For the CDR3, the DNA is TGTGCCAGCAGCCCTCGCTCCCAGGGAGGAACACCCCTCCACTTT. Amino acid sequence: CASSPRSQGGTPLHF.

This clonotype was seen at least ten times. The J gene is TRBJ2-3, the V gene TRBV5-1; 7 bases line up with TRBD2. Per germline, CDR1 SGHRS and CDR2 YFSETQ. The CDR3 runs to 14 residues. With 1 base clipped from V and 6 bases from J, the junction kept 5 bases outside the gene matches. CDR3 bases: TGCGCCAGCAGCTTGTGGCTAGCGGCGGATACGCAGTATTTT. This gives the protein CASSLWLAADTQYF.

The J gene is TRBJ2-1, the V gene TRBV5-1; weak D call: TRBD1 (5 bases). Trimming took 0 bases from V and 9 from J, leaving 16 bases between them. The length of the CDR3 is 15 residues. The germline CDR1 and CDR2 sequences are SGHRS and YFSETQ. The CDR3 is CASSLAATPGAEQFF. Written as DNA, the CDR3 is TGCGCCAGCAGCTTGGCCGCAACTCCTGGGGCTGAGCAGTTCTTC.

V usage is TRBV27 and J usage is TRBJ2-3; perhaps D is TRBD1 or TRBD2 (5 bases each). The length of the CDR3 is 15 residues. Germline V gene lookup returns CDR1 MNHEY and CDR2 SMNVEV (reference sequence). The V and J ends lost 10 bases and 2 bases respectively, with 19 bases between them. CDR3 DNA sequence: TGTGCCACCTCCAGAAGAGGGGATCCCACAGATACGCAGTATTTT. Encoded protein: CATSRRGDPTDTQYF.

This clonotype was counted a few times. The chain employs TRBV20-1 and TRBJ2-3; D ambiguous. This CDR3 has 14 residues. Trimming removed 1 base from V and 1 base from J, with 9 bases in between. The V gene's germline CDR1 is DFQATT and CDR2 SNEGSKA (reference sequence). CDR3 loop: CSARGRVRTDTQYF. DNA for the CDR3: TGCAGTGCTAGAGGCAGAGTTCGCACAGATACGCAGTATTTT.

This clonotype was counted at least ten times. The genes are TRBV20-1 and TRBJ1-5; D possibly corresponds to TRBD1 (5 bases). The CDR3 extends over 14 amino acids. The V end lost 5 bases, the J end lost 0 bases, and 11 bases lay between the germline ends. Looked up from germline, CDR1 is DFQATT and CDR2 is SNEGSKA (reference sequence). The CDR3 bases are TGCAGTGCTCATCAGGGAGGTAGCAATCAGCCCCAGCATTTT. This gives the protein CSAHQGGSNQPQHF.

The chain carries TRBV28 and TRBJ2-5; 11 bases match TRBD2. Germline CDR1 MDHEN, CDR2 SYDVKM. The CDR3 totals 15 residues. The V and J ends lost 5 bases and 5 bases, in that order; junction bases with no gene match: 7. CDR3 sequence (DNA): TGTGCCAGCAGTAGAACTAGCGGGAGCGCGGAGACCCAGTACTTC. As protein: CASSRTSGSAETQYF.

This clonotype turned up a few times. CDR3 loop: CASSFLSEKLFF. The DNA for the CDR3 is TGTGCCAGCAGTTTTCTTTCGGAAAAACTGTTTTTT. This rearrangement joins TRBV12-3 or TRBV12-4 to TRBJ1-4, with D hard to call. This CDR3 is 12 amino acids long. V dropped 3 bases and J dropped 8 bases, with 7 bases sitting between them.

As regards this clonotype: A clone one base away is much larger, so this may be a read error. The chain recombines TRBV5-1 with TRBJ2-7; D gene unclear. Per germline, CDR1 SGHRS and CDR2 YFSETQ. The CDR3 sequence is 13 residues long. Trimming cost V 4 bases and J 7 bases, with 15 bases left between them. Written as DNA, the CDR3 is TGCGCCAGCAGCCTGACTGGATCTCCAGAGCAGTACTTC. Translated, it gives CASSLTGSPEQYF.